The 5 T cell receptor beta chains in this list originate from one sample, sequenced in a study of blood T cell repertoires in COVID-19. Generated by immunoSEQ multiplex PCR, the TCRdb table keeps only in-frame clones and is missing some. The repertoire holds some 260,000 clones, with 88% as singletons. Sequencing was carried out using peripheral blood. These receptors were obtained from a woman between 65 and 79 years old with COVID-19, enrolled during active disease.

The rearrangement uses TRBV28 and TRBJ2-1; 13 bases are a match to TRBD2. The CDR3 contains 15 residues. V was pared by 6 bases and J by 8 bases, with 7 bases of the junction left unmatched. Germline V gives CDR1 MDHEN, CDR2 SYDVKM. The CDR3 coding sequence is TGTGCCAGCAGACCGGGACTAGCGGGAATCGATGAGCAGTTCTTC. It yields the protein CASRPGLAGIDEQFF.

This chain links TRBV24-1 with TRBJ1-6; 8 nucleotides align to TRBD1. V was clipped by 1 base and J by 14 bases; unmatched bases: 6. This CDR3 comprises 14 residues. Germline V gene sequence: CDR1 KGHDR, CDR2 SFDVKD. The CDR3 region is CATSDFQQGVSLHF. CDR3 bases: TGTGCCACCAGTGATTTCCAACAGGGGGTCTCCCTCCACTTT.

This clone appeared a single time. The CDR3 protein is CASSQDRVTQYF. CDR3 nucleotide sequence: TGTGCCAGCAGCCAAGATCGTGTCACCCAGTACTTC. This chain links TRBV14 with TRBJ2-5; D remains ambiguous. Trimming took off 0 bases at V and 8 bases at J, with 7 bases between the two ends. CDR1 SGHDN and CDR2 FVKESK come from the germline V gene. The CDR3 spans 12 residues.

The chain employs TRBV7-9 and TRBJ2-2; TRBD2 agrees at 10 bases. The CDR3 covers 15 residues. The germline gives CDR1 SEHNR, CDR2 FQNEAQ (reference sequence). The V segment lost 6 bases and the J segment 4 bases; nucleotides outside the gene matches: 5. CDR3 region: CASRPSGSGTGELFF. CDR3 DNA: TGTGCCAGCAGACCTAGCGGGAGCGGCACCGGGGAGCTGTTTTTT.

This sequence joins TRBV28 and TRBJ1-2, with 7 nucleotides matching TRBD1. The CDR3 is 15 amino acids. J lost 1 base, V lost 6 bases, and 8 bases had no gene match. Germline loops: CDR1 MDHEN, CDR2 SYDVKM. The CDR3 bases are TGTGCCAGCAGCGAGCCGGGACAGAATAACTATGGCTACACCTTC. Amino acids: CASSEPGQNNYGYTF.